The rows below give T cell receptor beta chains drawn from one sample of a study of T-cell memory formation after mild COVID-19. TCRdb fed the 5' RACE reads into MiXCR, producing one record per CDR3 protein. The table includes about 390,000 distinct CDR3 sequences, roughly 20% detected once. The sequenced sample consisted of PBMCs or a T cell subset sorted from them (not recorded which). These receptors were collected from an adult woman who had mild COVID-19 (a few samples of this study predate the infection). Cell type and time point are not known. Each CDR3 is given with its conserved first and last residue. D genes are given only for firm matches. Part of the rows lack a size; the others show once, few, many or a class for expanded clones.

V gene	J gene	D gene	clone size	CDR3 DNA	CDR3 protein
TRBV9	TRBJ2-1	NA	few	TGTGCCAGCTCCTTAGATGGGGGCAATGAGCAGTTCTTC	CASSLDGGNEQFF
TRBV10-3	TRBJ2-7	TRBD1	few	TGTGCCATCAGCGGACAGGCTGATTATTCCCACTACGAGCAGTACTTC	CAISGQADYSHYEQYF
TRBV4-2	TRBJ2-7	NA	NA	TGTGCCAGCAGCCAGACCAGGGTATACGAGCAGTACTTC	CASSQTRVYEQYF
TRBV20-1	TRBJ1-4	NA	NA	TGCAGTGCTAGAGACAATTCCGGGAGGCTGTTTTTT	CSARDNSGRLFF
TRBV29-1	TRBJ2-1	TRBD2	many	TGCAGCGTTGAAGTCGGGACTAGCGTGGACAATGAGCAGTTCTTC	CSVEVGTSVDNEQFF
TRBV20-1	TRBJ1-2	NA	few	TGCAGTGCTAGACCTCGGGACTATGGCTACACCTTC	CSARPRDYGYTF
TRBV9	TRBJ2-1	NA	NA	TGTGCCAGCAGCGTAGATCTGGGGAACAATGAGCAGTTCTTC	CASSVDLGNNEQFF
TRBV7-6	TRBJ2-7	NA	NA	TGTGCCAGCAGCTTAGAGTCGGGGGCCATCTACGAGCAGTACTTC	CASSLESGAIYEQYF
TRBV3-1	TRBJ1-1	NA	few	TGTGCCAGCAGCGAAGCCGGTCCCGGGCGCGGGGCTTTCTTT	CASSEAGPGRGAFF
TRBV3-1	TRBJ1-5	NA	few	TGTGCCAGCAGCCAAGGGACAGTTAGCAATCAGCCCCAGCATTTT	CASSQGTVSNQPQHF
TRBV18	TRBJ2-3	NA	NA	TGTGCCAGCTCATCCCCACATACGCAGTATTTT	CASSSPHTQYF
TRBV19	TRBJ2-2	NA	few	TGTGCCAGTAGTCACGTCAACCTAGACACCGGGGAGCTGTTTTTT	CASSHVNLDTGELFF
TRBV4-3	TRBJ2-2	NA	few	TGCGCCAGCAGCCAAGATTGGAAGGGAGCCCCGAGCACCGGGGAGCTGTTTTTT	CASSQDWKGAPSTGELFF
TRBV9	TRBJ2-5	TRBD2	NA	TGTGCCAGCAGCCCGGGGAACTCCGCGGGAGGGCCCGGGGAGACCCAGTACTTC	CASSPGNSAGGPGETQYF
TRBV7-9	TRBJ1-4	NA	few	TGTGTCACCCGGAAGGAGGTTGTCAGCTTTAATGAAAAACTGTTTTTT	CVTRKEVVSFNEKLFF
TRBV29-1	TRBJ1-1	TRBD1	few	TGCAGCGTGCGAGACGGGACAGGGGCCACTGAAGCTTTCTTT	CSVRDGTGATEAFF
TRBV20-1	TRBJ2-3	NA	NA	TGCAGTGCTAGAGGCCCCTCGGCGCAGTATTTT	CSARGPSAQYF
TRBV12-3/TRBV12-4	TRBJ2-7	TRBD2	few	TGTGCCAGCAGTGTGGGAGGGCCGACCTACGAGCAGTACTTC	CASSVGGPTYEQYF
TRBV6-2/TRBV6-3	TRBJ2-7	NA	many	TGTGCCAGCAAGGGGGAGAACTACGAGCAGTACTTC	CASKGENYEQYF
TRBV24-1	TRBJ1-4	NA	NA	TGTGCCACCAGTGATTTCAACGGACAGCGTGAAAAACTGTTTTTT	CATSDFNGQREKLFF
TRBV7-2	TRBJ2-1	TRBD1	once	TGTGCCAGCAGCTTAGAAGGACAGGGAATCAGCGAGCAGTTCTTC	CASSLEGQGISEQFF
TRBV29-1	TRBJ2-1	NA	NA	TGCAGCGTCCGACAGAGCTCCTACACTGAGCAGTTCTTC	CSVRQSSYTEQFF
TRBV18	TRBJ2-1	NA	few	TGTGCCAGCTCACCAGGGGCAGGGCAGAATGAGCAGTTCTTC	CASSPGAGQNEQFF
TRBV15	TRBJ2-5	NA	few	TGTGCCACCAGCAGAGGGGGGCCCCAAGAGACCCAGTACTTC	CATSRGGPQETQYF
TRBV5-1	TRBJ1-1	NA	few	TGCGCCAGCAGCTTCGCCAGGAACACTGAAGCTTTCTTT	CASSFARNTEAFF
TRBV5-1	TRBJ2-3	TRBD2	NA	TGCGCCAGCAGCGCTAGCGGGGGGCCGAGCACAGATACGCAGTATTTT	CASSASGGPSTDTQYF
TRBV7-2	TRBJ2-3	TRBD2	NA	TGTGCCAGCAGGACCCCGGGACTAGCGGGAGTGGGAACTAGCACAGATACGCAGTATTTT	CASRTPGLAGVGTSTDTQYF
TRBV7-2	TRBJ2-1	TRBD2	few	TGTGCCAGCAGCTTTAGCGGGACTACCTACAATGAGCAGTTCTTC	CASSFSGTTYNEQFF
TRBV4-1	TRBJ2-6	NA	many	TGCGCCAGCAGCCCAAAGTTACAGGGAGGGATGTCTGGGGCCAACGTCCTGACTTTC	CASSPKLQGGMSGANVLTF
TRBV12-3/TRBV12-4	TRBJ2-5	NA	few	TGTGCCAGCAGTTTAGCGCAGGGATGGGGTCAAGAGACCCAGTACTTC	CASSLAQGWGQETQYF
TRBV2	TRBJ2-7	NA	NA	TGTGCCAGCAGTGCGGGACTTAGCTCCTACGAGCAGTACTTC	CASSAGLSSYEQYF
TRBV7-3	TRBJ2-5	NA	NA	TGTGCCAGCAGCTTAATCGGGGAAGAGACCCAGTACTTC	CASSLIGEETQYF
TRBV20-1	TRBJ1-5	NA	NA	TGCAGTGCGAAACAAGATCAGCCCCAGCATTTT	CSAKQDQPQHF
TRBV19	TRBJ2-1	NA	NA	TGTGCCGGTAGCACACGTCTCGTATTTTACAATGAGCAGTTCTTC	CAGSTRLVFYNEQFF
TRBV7-2	TRBJ1-1	NA	NA	TGTGCCAGCGGCCCCTTGGGGGGTTACACTGAAGCTTTCTTT	CASGPLGGYTEAFF
TRBV2	TRBJ1-1	NA	NA	TGTGCCAGCAGCCTACCCACAGGGATGAACACTGAAGCTTTCTTT	CASSLPTGMNTEAFF
TRBV6-4	TRBJ1-6	TRBD1	NA	TGTGCCAGCAGGCCTGACAGGGCGACTTCACCCCTCCACTTT	CASRPDRATSPLHF
TRBV20-1	TRBJ2-2	NA	NA	TGCAGTGCTAGAGTTTCCACTAGTGGCAACACCGGGGAGCTGTTTTTT	CSARVSTSGNTGELFF
TRBV5-1	TRBJ2-5	NA	NA	TGCGCCAGCAGCTTGGCGGAGCTTAGGGGGACCCAGTACTTC	CASSLAELRGTQYF
TRBV7-2	TRBJ2-1	TRBD1	many	TGTGCCAGCGCCCGACAGGGGGCACATGAGCAGTTCTTC	CASARQGAHEQFF
TRBV4-2	TRBJ1-4	NA	NA	TGTGCCAGCAGCCAAGTCGGGCAAAACTCGGAAAAACTGTTTTTT	CASSQVGQNSEKLFF
TRBV2	TRBJ2-3	TRBD2	NA	TGTGCCAGCAGTGAAGCGGCCCTTTCTAGCGGGGGGGCGACAGATACGAAGTATTTT	CASSEAALSSGGATDTKYF
TRBV4-3	TRBJ2-5	NA	few	TGCGCCAGCAGCCCCAGCCGAGGACTGCAACAAGAGACCCAGTACTTC	CASSPSRGLQQETQYF
TRBV6-1	TRBJ1-6	TRBD1	NA	TGTGCCAGCAGTGAAGGGGTACAGGGGTATTCACCCCTCCACTTT	CASSEGVQGYSPLHF
TRBV7-9	TRBJ1-1	NA	NA	TGTGCCAGCAGCTCTTCCTGGGCGGCAAACACTGAAGCTTTCTTT	CASSSSWAANTEAFF
TRBV16	TRBJ1-4	NA	NA	TGTGCCAGCAGCCATGAGGACACAGCATATGAAAAACTGTTTTTT	CASSHEDTAYEKLFF
TRBV4-3	TRBJ2-7	NA	few	TGCGCCAGCAGCCAGGGGACACGGAACTACGAGCAGTACTTC	CASSQGTRNYEQYF
TRBV10-3	TRBJ1-5	NA	NA	TGTGCCATCAGTCCAGATGCCAATCAGCCCCAGCATTTT	CAISPDANQPQHF
TRBV2	TRBJ1-5	NA	NA	TGTGCCAGCAGTGAAGAGGGGAATCAGCCCCAGCATTTT	CASSEEGNQPQHF
TRBV3-1	TRBJ2-2	TRBD2	few	TGTGCCAGCAGCCGCTCCTGGCGGGAGAGAACGAACACCGGGGAGCTGTTTTTT	CASSRSWRERTNTGELFF
TRBV12-3/TRBV12-4	TRBJ2-3	NA	few	TGTGCCAGCAACCAAGACGGGGGAATAACAGATACGCAGTATTTT	CASNQDGGITDTQYF
TRBV6-1	TRBJ1-5	NA	few	TGTGCCAGCACCCTAGAGATGACAGCTTATCAGCCCCAGCATTTT	CASTLEMTAYQPQHF
TRBV7-2	TRBJ1-4	TRBD1	NA	TGTGCCAGCAGCTTAGGGCGCCAAGGGGGCGTATCTGGTGAAAAACTGTTTTTT	CASSLGRQGGVSGEKLFF
TRBV12-3/TRBV12-4	TRBJ2-1	TRBD2	many	TGTGCCAGCAGTTTTCTAGCGGGAGCGACAAATGAGCAGTTCTTC	CASSFLAGATNEQFF
TRBV7-9	TRBJ2-7	NA	NA	TGTGCCAGCAGCTTAGCTAACAGAGACGAGCAGTACTTC	CASSLANRDEQYF
TRBV20-1	TRBJ2-1	TRBD2	NA	TGCAGTGCTTTCGGACTAGCGGGGTACAATGAGCAGTTCTTC	CSAFGLAGYNEQFF
TRBV5-1	TRBJ1-4	TRBD1	NA	TGCGCCAGCAGCTGGGGACAGGGGAGCATGAAGGGGCGCAGAGACGAAAAACTGTTTTTT	CASSWGQGSMKGRRDEKLFF
TRBV6-6	TRBJ2-7	NA	NA	TGTGCCAGCAGTTACTGGGGGACAACCGCCGCCGAGCAGTACTTC	CASSYWGTTAAEQYF
TRBV15	TRBJ1-4	NA	few	TGTGCCACCAGCCACCTAGGGGGGGCGGGCGAAAAACTGTTTTTT	CATSHLGGAGEKLFF